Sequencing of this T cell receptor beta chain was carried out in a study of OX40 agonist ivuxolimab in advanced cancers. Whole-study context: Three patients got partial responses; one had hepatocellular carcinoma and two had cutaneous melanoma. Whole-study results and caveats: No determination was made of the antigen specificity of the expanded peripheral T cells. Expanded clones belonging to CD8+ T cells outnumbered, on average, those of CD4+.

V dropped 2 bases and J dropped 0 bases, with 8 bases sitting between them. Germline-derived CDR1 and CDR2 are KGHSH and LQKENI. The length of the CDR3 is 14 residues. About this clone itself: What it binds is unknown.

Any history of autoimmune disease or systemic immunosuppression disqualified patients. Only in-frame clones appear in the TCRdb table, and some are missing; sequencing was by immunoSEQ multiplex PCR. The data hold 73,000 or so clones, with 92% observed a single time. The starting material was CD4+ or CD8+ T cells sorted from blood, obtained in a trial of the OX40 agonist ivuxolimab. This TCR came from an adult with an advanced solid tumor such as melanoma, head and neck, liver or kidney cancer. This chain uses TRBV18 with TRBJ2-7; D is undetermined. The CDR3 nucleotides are TGTGCCAGCTCACCAACCGGAAGCTCCTACGAGCAGTACTTC. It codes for CASSPTGSSYEQYF.